This T cell receptor beta chain came from a study of siplizumab effects on memory and regulatory T cells. Study results and caveats: Siplizumab cultures yielded proliferating Tregs whose suppressive function was not confirmed.

Clones were sequenced by immunoSEQ multiplex PCR, and TCRdb holds only the in-frame ones, with some missing. The sample yields some 120,000 clones, less than 95% seen once. The sample holds one count of this clone. The antigen is undetermined. The sample consisted of non-Treg CD4+ T cells sorted from blood. The TCR was taken from a human donor in good health.

CDR3 DNA: TGTGCCAGCGGGGACCGTCTCAACTATGGCTACACCTTC. It yields the protein CASGDRLNYGYTF. This rearrangement joins TRBV6-5 to TRBJ1-2; perhaps TRBD1 as D (5 bases). The length of the CDR3 is 13 residues. Trimming pared 8 bases from V and 2 bases from J, leaving 12 bases between. CDR1 is MNHEY and CDR2 is SVGAGI in the germline V gene.